This T cell receptor (beta chain) appears in the sequencing data of a study of blood T cell repertoires in COVID-19. The method was immunoSEQ multiplex PCR; TCRdb's version includes in-frame clones alone and lacks a portion of them. The sample lists 150,000 to 200,000 clones, 86% occurring once. Germline V gene lookup returns CDR1 LNHDA and CDR2 SQIVND (reference sequence). The V gene end was trimmed by 2 bases and the J gene end by 1 base; junction bases not matched to a gene: 5. The CDR3 runs to 16 residues. Sequenced sample: peripheral blood. The rearrangement joins TRBV19 to TRBJ2-3; the match to TRBD1 covers 8 bases. The TCR sequence derives from a man aged 45-65 years with active or convalescent COVID-19. The CDR3 bases are TGTGCCAGTAGTATATGGGGACAGGAGGGCACAGATACGCAGTATTTT. This translates into CASSIWGQEGTDTQYF.